The clone carrying this T cell receptor beta chain occurred a few times. What it binds is not known. The entry originates in a study of T cell repertoires in cytomegalovirus infection. Overall study: Well-studied HLA-B-restricted epitopes and recently identified HLA-C-restricted epitopes of CMV were both used in the study. Both a matching HLA type and CMV infection were indicated by public TCR beta signatures. Findings of the study overall: CMV-specific HLA-C-restricted TCR beta clonotypes dominated the ex vivo response. Based on cumulative public TCR beta family frequency, carriers of CMV plus the relevant HLA were identified.

Using its own MiXCR run on the reads, TCRdb lists one record per CDR3 protein. Of 360,000 or so distinct CDR3 sequences listed, about a third are singletons. Sample: cultured PBMCs, taken from culture after CMV antigen stimulation. The receptor was isolated from a human donor in good health (CMV status not recorded). Some clones in this sample may be carry-over from other donors' samples.

The CDR3 sequence is CASSIGGLSYEQYF. The CDR3 nucleotides are TGTGCCAGCAGCATCGGGGGCCTGTCTTACGAGCAGTACTTC. V gene TRBV7-2 combines with J gene TRBJ2-7; D is perhaps TRBD1 or TRBD2 (6 bases each). The germline gives CDR1 SGHTA, CDR2 FQGNSA. Trimming cost V 5 bases and J 4 bases, with 15 bases left between them. The CDR3 extends over 14 amino acids.